This T cell receptor beta chain was identified during a study of CD8+CD57+ T cells in acquired aplastic anemia. Study-level information: The average for DNA from sorted CD4+ and CD8+ cells was 3 to 4 ug. Study outcomes and limitations: Overlapping CD8+ CDR3 repertoires of patients and controls contained around 30 shared sequences.

TCR beta VDJ and CDR3 profiling used genomic DNA as template. MiXCR, run by TCRdb on the reads, gives a single entry per CDR3 protein. The data contain about 180,000 distinct CDR3 sequences, around half of them singletons. To note about this clonotype: The antigen remains unidentified. A read error may produce the germline difference seen at one junction end.

CDR1 is ENHRY and CDR2 is SYGVKD in the germline V gene. The CDR3 has 16 residues. Sequencing was done on patients that had shown CD8+CD57+ cell expansion by flow cytometry. Each patient had severe acquired aplastic anemia. No patient had been given any therapy when blood was sampled. The TCR was taken from a human donor with aplastic anemia. Sequenced sample: sorted CD4+, CD8+, or CD8+CD57+ T cells (not recorded which) from PBMCs. V and J are TRBV10-3 and TRBJ1-3; 8 bases fit TRBD1. CDR3 sequence reads: CAISESPGGYGNTIYF. DNA of the CDR3: TGCGCCATCAGTGAGTCTCCAGGGGGCTATGGAAACACCATATATTTT.